This T cell receptor beta chain is from a study of CD8 T cells in Susac syndrome. Trimming removed 6 bases at V and 1 base at J, with 18 bases between. Germline V lookup: CDR1 SQVTM, CDR2 ANQGSEA. The CDR3 totals 15 residues. The RNA, 0.5 to 1 ug, was put through reverse transcription using random hexamers. Amplification of the TCR beta CDR3 was carried out by immunoSEQ multiplex PCR, which spanned a total of 54 Vbeta and 13 Jbeta segments. One entry per CDR3 protein results from TCRdb running MiXCR on the immunoSEQ multiplex PCR reads. This sample carries roughly 200,000 distinct CDR3 sequences, 90% to 96% of them seen once, and the ten largest clones take roughly 0.095%. TCR beta sequencing was performed on blood CD8+ and CD4+ T cells. Both CD4+ and CD8+ T cells were negatively isolated, and TEMRA cells underwent FACS enrichment.

This TCR was recovered from a human donor with multiple sclerosis. The material sequenced was CD4+ T cells from PBMCs. The chain is built from TRBV29-1 and TRBJ1-1, with D possibly being TRBD1 (6 bases). CDR3 protein: CSVSTRQAKNTEAFF. The CDR3 bases are TGCAGCGTATCAACCAGACAGGCCAAGAACACTGAAGCTTTCTTT.